The entry that follows covers one T cell receptor (beta chain) sequence. Its recognized antigen is unknown. It has no much larger one-base neighbor in the sample; base qualities were not kept. RNA was extracted using the RNeasy kit, and roughly 0.5 to 1 microgram was reverse transcribed with random hexamers. The immunoSEQ multiplex PCR assay, covering 54 Vbeta and 13 Jbeta segments, was used to amplify TCR beta CDR3 regions. PCR amplification bias was corrected by using a synthetic template baseline for primer optimization and computational correction. The study's own analysis went as follows. Reads were annotated to V, D and J genes according to IMGT and were analyzed with immunoSEQ Analyzer, with only productive sequences retained. Clonality was calculated as one minus the Shannon entropy normalized by log2 of the number of productive unique sequences. Public and private clones were assessed among the 100 most prevalent clones of each patient and control. Susac-specific clones were defined as absent from healthy and MS cohorts, around 980 published viral clones and other ImmuneACCESS disease sequences. TCRdb reran the public reads through fastp at Q25 and MiXCR, keeping productive beta chains. Under each unique CDR3 protein, matching rows form one entry showing the most common genes and DNA. V and J calls and clone size were set by TCRdb, not the authors. The sample yields roughly 130,000 distinct CDR3 sequences; nearly 96% were counted once. 0.11% to 0.15% of the sample comes from the top ten.

The sample comes from a study of CD8 T cells in Susac syndrome (dated by TCRdb to between 2018 and 2020). With regard to the full study: Of the Susac syndrome patients who were sequenced, roughly 6 had clinically active disease and 8 or 9 were in clinical remission. At the time of blood withdrawal, Susac syndrome patients were either therapy-naive, taking corticosteroids (with some also receiving IVIg), or on IVIg alone. The study used repertoire sequencing to test whether antigen drove CD8+ T cell activation and differentiation in Susac syndrome. What the work shows at the level of the full study, not this receptor alone: The study acknowledged that relatively few individuals were included in the TCR sequencing and HLA analysis. No clonal expansion was detected in the CD4+ T cell repertoire of Susac syndrome patients.

The germline ends are 17 bases apart after V is trimmed by 7 bases and J by 2 bases. The CDR3, cysteine through phenylalanine, is 15 amino acids long. Of all the DNA, just the CDR3 is kept, 45 bases in frame from base 1. Peripheral blood CD8+ and CD4+ T cells from healthy donors, Susac syndrome patients and multiple sclerosis patients were profiled by high-throughput TCR beta sequencing. Susac syndrome patients met recently defined diagnostic criteria for definite or probable disease. Bulk CD8+ and CD4+ T cells were purified magnetically by negative isolation, whereas CD8+ TEMRA cells were enriched by FACS. Blood was collected in EDTA tubes and processed within 24 hours, with PBMCs isolated through density gradient centrifugation. PBMCs intended for TCR sequencing were cryopreserved in liquid nitrogen and were subsequently thawed in a 37 degrees C water bath. Purity of sorted or isolated CD4+, CD8+ and CD8+ TEMRA cells was at least 90%.

This TCR came from a human donor with Susac syndrome. Sequencing was carried out using CD4+ T cells from PBMCs. The rearrangement combines TRBV12-3 or TRBV12-4 with TRBJ1-2; the D region possibly corresponds to TRBD1 (5 bases align). Here is the DNA: TGTGCCAGCAAACCGGACGGAGGGGCCAACTATGGCTACACCTTC. Its coded protein is CASKPDGGANYGYTF.